This T cell receptor (beta chain) comes out of a study of regulatory T cells in long-lasting Graves disease. Study context: Newly diagnosed Graves' patients had taken antithyroid drugs under 3 months.

The sample's time point: newly diagnosed GD, antithyroid drugs for less than 3 months. PBMC-derived RNA was used for the TCR library. The CDR3 has 15 amino acids. The germline V gene encodes CDR1 SGHAT and CDR2 FQNNGV. V lost 3 bases and J lost 8, with 17 bases in between. General observations from the study: Less diverse TCR repertoires were seen in persistent Graves' patients than in newly diagnosed ones.

Arm-PCR of CDR3 regions and iRepertoire HTBI primers were the basis on which TCR beta libraries were built. Using its own MiXCR run on the multiplex PCR reads, TCRdb lists one record per CDR3 protein. The sample contains roughly 420,000 distinct CDR3 sequences, less than 15% of which appear only once. In the case of this clonotype: Its antigen is still unknown.

A further study also used this sample, focusing on T cells in Graves' hyperthyroidism and ophthalmopathy.

V gene TRBV11-2 combines with J gene TRBJ2-1; D possibly corresponds to TRBD1 (5 bases). Source: peripheral blood mononuclear cells (PBMCs), taken at new diagnosis, from a patient treated with antithyroid drugs. The sequence was obtained from a woman aged 50 to 60 with Graves disease. This CDR3 is CASSLWGGISYEQFF. CDR3 bases: TGTGCCAGCAGCTTGTGGGGCGGCATTAGCTATGAGCAGTTCTTC.